The clone carrying this T cell receptor (beta chain) was detected ten times or more. This specimen belongs to a study of radiotherapy plus CTLA-4 blockade in lung cancer. The repertoire was sequenced with immunoSEQ multiplex PCR; TCRdb's copy has only in-frame clones and lacks some. The table lists tens of thousands of clones, around 87% of them singletons. Germline loops: CDR1 ENHRY, CDR2 SYGVKD. Trimming cost V 1 base and J 7 bases; bases outside gene matches: 2. The CDR3 covers 13 residues. The material was peripheral blood, obtained from a patient treated with radiotherapy plus ipilimumab. The V call is TRBV10-3, the J call TRBJ1-1, with TRBD1 matching over 8 bases. This receptor was taken from a human donor with non-small cell lung cancer who had a partial response to radiotherapy plus ipilimumab. CDR3 nucleotides: TGTGCCATCAGTGAGTACAGGGGGTATGAAGCTTTCTTT. Amino acids: CAISEYRGYEAFF.